The T cell receptor beta chain under discussion was sequenced for a study of blood T cell repertoires in COVID-19. Overall study context: Samples representing acute and convalescent COVID-19 were sourced from the United States, Italy and Spain.

The CDR3 contains 15 residues. With 3 bases removed from V and 1 base from J, the gap between germline ends came to 7 bases. CDR1 and CDR2 from the germline V gene are SGHDN and FVKESK. Using immunoSEQ multiplex PCR, the repertoire was profiled, and TCRdb retains in-frame clones only, with some absent. The table includes over 85,000 clones, roughly 84% detected once. Material for sequencing was peripheral blood. The chain is built from TRBV14 and TRBJ1-6; the D is unclear. The source of this sequence is an elderly woman with acute or convalescent COVID-19. The CDR3 nucleotides read TGTGCCAGCAGCCAGGGCACGTCCTATAATTCACCCCTCCACTTT. Its translation: CASSQGTSYNSPLHF.